A selection of T cell receptor beta chains follows, all from one sample in a study of blood T cells in healthy people across ages. TCRdb independently ran MiXCR on the 5' RACE reads; one entry per CDR3 protein. The table includes about 810,000 distinct CDR3 sequences, roughly 35% detected once. The specimen sequenced was blood. All receptors come from a man aged 18-30 years in good health. Both conserved end residues are part of each CDR3. A D gene is named only where the DNA matches it firmly. Rows give clone size only sometimes, using once, few, many, or a class for an expanded clone.

j_gene	abundance	v_gene	d_gene	CDR3nt	CDR3aa
TRBJ2-2	NA	TRBV7-2	NA	TGTGCCAGCAGCTTAACATCCCTAGCTCGGGGCACCGGGGAGCTGTTTTTT	CASSLTSLARGTGELFF
TRBJ2-7	few	TRBV5-4	NA	TGTGCCAGCAGCCAACCGGCAGGGAGTCCCTACGAGCAGTACTTC	CASSQPAGSPYEQYF
TRBJ2-3	NA	TRBV20-1	NA	TGCAGTGCTAGGGGGAACGCTAGAGAACAGTCGGATACGCAGTATTTT	CSARGNAREQSDTQYF
TRBJ2-7	many	TRBV7-3	NA	TGTGCCAGCAGCCCACAGGGTGGGCACTACGAGCAGTACTTC	CASSPQGGHYEQYF
TRBJ2-4	few	TRBV20-1	NA	TGCAGTGCTAGAAAGGACAATATTAGGTGGTTGGGCAAAAACATTCAGTACTTC	CSARKDNIRWLGKNIQYF
TRBJ2-3	NA	TRBV12-3/TRBV12-4	NA	TGTGCCAGCATCACCGCAGATACGCAGTATTTT	CASITADTQYF
TRBJ1-2	NA	TRBV7-2	NA	TGTGCCAGCAGCGTCAGGGGCGAGGGCTATGGCTACACCTTC	CASSVRGEGYGYTF
TRBJ2-3	NA	TRBV2	NA	TGTGCCAGCAGGCAGATGGATACGCAGTATTTT	CASRQMDTQYF
TRBJ1-2	few	TRBV14	NA	TGTGCCAGCAGCCGGCAGGGGATCGACTATGGCTACACCTTC	CASSRQGIDYGYTF
TRBJ2-7	NA	TRBV7-9	NA	TGTGCCAGCAGCTTAGCGGCTTCGACTAAGCAGTACTTC	CASSLAASTKQYF
TRBJ2-3	NA	TRBV20-1	TRBD2	TGCAGTGCTAGTCCCCTAGCGGGGGTGTCTAGTTTTGGCACAGATACGCAGTATTTT	CSASPLAGVSSFGTDTQYF
TRBJ2-3	many	TRBV5-6	NA	TGTGCCAGCAGCCTCGGGACGGCAGATACGCAGTATTTT	CASSLGTADTQYF
TRBJ2-3	many	TRBV7-3	TRBD2	TGTGCCACTCCGGCCCTAGCGGGGGGTCATAGTAGCACAGATACGCAGTATTTT	CATPALAGGHSSTDTQYF
TRBJ1-6	few	TRBV20-1	TRBD1	TGCAGTGCTAGAGTAGGGGGCGTAATCCATTCACCCCTCCACTTT	CSARVGGVIHSPLHF
TRBJ2-5	NA	TRBV12-3/TRBV12-4	NA	TGTGCCAGCAGTTTAGCGCTGGGGGTCGAGACCCAGTACTTC	CASSLALGVETQYF
TRBJ2-3	few	TRBV7-2	NA	TGTGCCAGCAGCTTAACTTCTCGTAGGAAGCTGGGTTTGGGCACAGATACGCAGTATTTT	CASSLTSRRKLGLGTDTQYF
TRBJ1-5	once	TRBV6-1	TRBD1	TGTGCCAGCAGACGTGACAGGGTTGGGAGGGAGACCGAACCCAGTGGCAATCAGCCCCAGCATTTT	CASRRDRVGRETEPSGNQPQHF
TRBJ1-4	many	TRBV27	NA	TGTGCCAGCAGACGGCTACCAACTAATGAAAAACTGTTTTTT	CASRRLPTNEKLFF
TRBJ1-2	NA	TRBV6-5	TRBD1	TGTGCCAGCAGCCGGGCGACAGGGGGAAGCGGCTACACCTTC	CASSRATGGSGYTF
TRBJ2-3	few	TRBV5-1	NA	TGCGCCAGCAGCTTGAGGCAACCCACAGATACGCAGTATTTT	CASSLRQPTDTQYF
TRBJ1-6	many	TRBV7-2	NA	TGTGCCAGCAGCCCCCCGAACAGGAGCTCCTATAATTCACCCCTCCACTTT	CASSPPNRSSYNSPLHF
TRBJ2-7	few	TRBV5-1	NA	TGCGCCAGCAGCTTGGGGGTCGTTAGGGATGAGCAGTACTTC	CASSLGVVRDEQYF
TRBJ2-3	NA	TRBV5-1	TRBD2	TGCGCCAGCAGCTTGGGCGCGGGGGAGCGCACAGATACGCAGTATTTT	CASSLGAGERTDTQYF
TRBJ2-3	NA	TRBV11-3	TRBD2	TGTGCCAGCAGCTTAGGGTTGAGCGGGGCTAGCACAGATACGCAGTATTTT	CASSLGLSGASTDTQYF
TRBJ2-2	NA	TRBV24-1	NA	TGTGCCACCAGTAGGACAGACACCGGGGAGCTGTTTTTT	CATSRTDTGELFF
TRBJ2-1	NA	TRBV11-2	NA	TGTGCCAGCAGCCCGTACAGCTCCTACAATGAGCAGTTCTTC	CASSPYSSYNEQFF
TRBJ2-7	NA	TRBV5-1	TRBD2	TGCGCCAGCAGGGAGACTAGCGCAAGCTCCTACGAGCAGTACTTC	CASRETSASSYEQYF
TRBJ2-1	few	TRBV20-1	TRBD2	TGCAGTGCTAATACGGCTAGCGGAAGCTCCTACAATGAGCAGTTCTTC	CSANTASGSSYNEQFF
TRBJ2-3	few	TRBV20-1	TRBD2	TGCAGCCCCTATCGCCTCTCGGGGGGAGATACGCAGTATTTT	CSPYRLSGGDTQYF
TRBJ1-5	NA	TRBV5-6	NA	TGTGCCAGCAGCTCTCGAGGGCGCCGCCAGCCCCAGCATTTT	CASSSRGRRQPQHF
TRBJ2-1	few	TRBV5-1	NA	TGCGCCAGCAGCTTGGATGGGTCTCAACCATACAATGAGCAGTTCTTC	CASSLDGSQPYNEQFF
TRBJ1-2	few	TRBV20-1	NA	TGCAGTGCTAGAGCGGGGATTTCTAACTATGGCTACACCTTC	CSARAGISNYGYTF
TRBJ1-5	few	TRBV5-4	NA	TGTGCCAGCAGCTTAGGAAGCCCCGGGTGGGGTCAGCCCCAGCATTTT	CASSLGSPGWGQPQHF
TRBJ1-1	NA	TRBV21-1	NA	TGTGCCAGCAGCAAATTATGCGGAAGGGCTTTCTTT	CASSKLCGRAFF
TRBJ2-5	many	TRBV27	TRBD1	TGTGCCAGCAGTAGACTGGGACAGGGGGGAGAGACCCAGTACTTC	CASSRLGQGGETQYF
TRBJ1-2	NA	TRBV20-1	NA	TGCAGTGCTAGAGAAACCGGGGGCTACACCTTC	CSARETGGYTF
TRBJ1-1	NA	TRBV5-6	NA	TGTGCCAGTAGTGCCACCTTGGCCACCGAAGCTTTCTTT	CASSATLATEAFF
TRBJ1-1	NA	TRBV9	TRBD1	TGTGCCAGCAGCGTGGGACAGGAGGGTGGAACCACTGAAGCTTTCTTT	CASSVGQEGGTTEAFF
TRBJ1-1	NA	TRBV6-5	NA	TGTGCCAGCAGTTACACTCCGAAGAACACTGAAGCTTTCTTT	CASSYTPKNTEAFF
TRBJ2-3	NA	TRBV7-2	NA	TGTGCCAGCAGCTTGAGGTTTGATACGCAGTATTTT	CASSLRFDTQYF
TRBJ1-2	NA	TRBV3-1	NA	TGTGCCAGCAGCCAAGATACGACAGGCCATGGCTACACCTTC	CASSQDTTGHGYTF
TRBJ2-5	few	TRBV7-9	NA	TGTGCCAGCAGCACCTTATCAGGGGTGTGGGAGACCCAGTACTTC	CASSTLSGVWETQYF
TRBJ2-7	NA	TRBV15	NA	TGTGCCGCCAGCGGACAGTCCTACGAGCAGTACTTC	CAASGQSYEQYF
TRBJ2-7	few	TRBV7-6	NA	TGTGCCAGTGGACACCCTAATGAGCAGTACTTC	CASGHPNEQYF
TRBJ2-4	few	TRBV28	NA	TGTGCCAGCAGTTTTGGTGAAGGGGAGGACATTCAGTACTTC	CASSFGEGEDIQYF
TRBJ1-2	many	TRBV27	NA	TGTGCCAGCAGTCCCTCTCCTTTGTCTAACTATGGCTACACCTTC	CASSPSPLSNYGYTF
TRBJ2-6	NA	TRBV6-5	NA	TGTGCCAGCCGAGGACACAGCTCTGGGGCCAACGCCCTGACTTTC	CASRGHSSGANALTF
TRBJ2-7	many	TRBV12-3/TRBV12-4	NA	TGTGCCAGCAGCCGTAGGGGAGCCTACGAGCAGTACTTC	CASSRRGAYEQYF
TRBJ1-1	few	TRBV12-3/TRBV12-4	NA	TGTGCCAGCAGTTTTACAGGGTCTAACACTGAAGCTTTCTTT	CASSFTGSNTEAFF
TRBJ2-1	NA	TRBV6-1	NA	TGTGCCAGCAGTGAATTGACAGGGGAGGGTGAGCAGTTCTTC	CASSELTGEGEQFF
TRBJ1-2	NA	TRBV20-1	NA	TGCTGTGCAGCTAGGGAGTATGGCTACACCTTC	CCAAREYGYTF
TRBJ2-5	few	TRBV6-6	TRBD1	TGTGCCAGCAGTTCCCCCCAGGGGGCGAAAGAGACCCAGTACTTC	CASSSPQGAKETQYF